Listed here are 20 T cell receptor beta chains from one sample, sequenced in a study of glioma-infiltrating T cells after dendritic cell vaccination. The protocol was immunoSEQ multiplex PCR, while the TCRdb copy is restricted to in-frame clones and leaves out a portion. The sample records about 21,000 clones, around 74% being singletons. The sample consisted of blood, taken before dendritic cell vaccination. The receptors were sampled from a human donor with glioblastoma.

The chain joins TRBV11-2 to TRBJ2-3, with D perhaps matching TRBD2 (6 bases). CDR3 size: 14 residues. Germline CDR1 SGHAT, CDR2 FQNNGV. Trimming cost V 5 bases and J 0 bases, with 9 bases left between them. The CDR3 region is CASSPGTSTDTQYF. As DNA, the CDR3 is TGTGCCAGCAGCCCCGGGACTAGCACAGATACGCAGTATTTT. The whole variable domain, remainder taken from reference TRBV11-2 and TRBJ2-3, is EAGVAQSPRYKIIEKRQSVAFWCNPISGHATLYWYQQILGQGPKLLIQFQNNGVVDDSQLPKDRFSAERLKGVDSTLKIQPAKLEDSAVYLCASSPGTSTDTQYFGPGTRLTVL.

V is TRBV18 and J is TRBJ2-7, with D possibly being TRBD1 (7 bases). V lost 6 bases to trimming and J lost 3 bases, with 18 bases between them. The CDR3 contains 15 residues. CDR1 and CDR2 from the germline V gene are KGHSH and LQKENI. CDR3 nucleotide sequence: TGTGCCAGCTCGCGCTTACAGGGGAGGTACTACGAGCAGTACTTC. Translating it yields CASSRLQGRYYEQYF.

The rearrangement joins TRBV6-1 to TRBJ2-7; maybe TRBD1 (5 bases). The ends were cut back, 6 bases at V and 1 base at J, with 10 bases in the middle. Germline V CDR1 and CDR2: MNHNS, SASEGT. There are 13 residues in the CDR3. In DNA form, the CDR3 reads TGTGCCAGCAGCAGACAGCCGTCCTACGAGCAGTACTTC. Residues: CASSRQPSYEQYF.

This chain connects TRBV28 to TRBJ2-5; 16 nucleotides align to TRBD2. This CDR3 region has 13 residues. CDR1 MDHEN and CDR2 SYDVKM come from the germline V gene. The CDR3 DNA is TGTGGGGTGGGACTAGCGGGAGGGGAGACCCAGTACTTC. Protein sequence: CGVGLAGGETQYF.

This clone was seen a handful of times. The chain is built from TRBV12-2 and TRBJ2-1; the table names TRBD2, a call not compared with the DNA. TRBV12-2 is described as a pseudogene. The CDR3 runs to 18 residues. The CDR3 sequence: CASRSRVEERECYNEQFF. The DNA for the CDR3 is TGTGCAAGTCGCTCGAGGGTAGAAGAGCGGGAGTGCTACAATGAGCAGTTCTTC.

The chain employs TRBV20-1 and TRBJ1-1; 7 bases line up with TRBD1. The CDR3 contains 10 residues. Germline V gene data show CDR1 as DFQATT and CDR2 as SNEGSKA (reference sequence). Germline trimming cut 4 bases from V and 11 bases from J; bases unmatched to any gene: 4. The CDR3 region has the DNA TGCAGTGCTATTAGGGGACAGGCTTTCTTT. Encoded protein: CSAIRGQAFF.

The rearrangement joins TRBV5-1 to TRBJ2-7; 9 bases are a match to TRBD1. The CDR3 extends over 13 amino acids. The V segment lost 5 bases and the J segment 5 bases; nucleotides outside the gene matches: 5. Germline V gene lookup returns CDR1 SGHRS and CDR2 YFSETQ. For the CDR3, the DNA is TGCGCCAGCAGACCGGGACAGGGCCACGAGCAGTACTTC. Translation: CASRPGQGHEQYF.

The genes are TRBV5-6 and TRBJ2-7; TRBD2 matches 7 bases. This CDR3 region has 14 residues. In germline, CDR1 is SGHDT, CDR2 YYEEEE. The V gene end was trimmed by 0 bases and the J gene end by 6 bases; junction bases not matched to a gene: 6. CDR3 sequence reads: CASSLGGRSFEQYF. The CDR3 nucleotides are TGTGCCAGCAGCTTGGGCGGGAGAAGCTTCGAGCAGTACTTC.

This clone was observed a single time. V usage is TRBV4-2 and J usage is TRBJ2-5, with 7 positions matching TRBD2. The germline V gene has CDR1 LGHNA and CDR2 YNFKEQ. This CDR3 contains 16 residues. The V gene end was trimmed by 0 bases and the J gene end by 0 bases; junction bases not matched to a gene: 4. The CDR3 is CASSQETSVYQETQYF. CDR3 bases: TGTGCCAGCAGCCAAGAAACTAGCGTATACCAAGAGACCCAGTACTTC.

This clone showed up just a few times. J is TRBJ2-3 and V is TRBV14; D remains unclear. The germline V gene has CDR1 SGHDN and CDR2 FVKESK. The CDR3 has 12 amino acids. V was shortened by 4 bases and J by 2 bases, with 4 bases between the two germline ends. CDR3 sequence reads: CASSPSTDTQYF. DNA for the CDR3: TGTGCCAGCAGCCCCTCCACAGATACGCAGTATTTT.

The V call is TRBV2, the J call TRBJ1-2; a weak D match, TRBD1 (5 bases). Trimming took off 8 bases at V and 4 bases at J, with 14 bases between the two ends. This CDR3 spans 13 amino acids. The germline gives CDR1 SNHLY, CDR2 FYNNEI. CDR3 protein: CASRPFDSYGYTF. DNA for the CDR3: TGTGCCAGCCGACCCTTCGACAGCTATGGCTACACCTTC.

The rearrangement joins TRBV7-2 to TRBJ1-1; D is ambiguous. The CDR3 spans 14 residues. Germline lookup yields CDR1 SGHTA and CDR2 FQGNSA. With 0 bases removed from V and 1 base from J, the gap between germline ends came to 6 bases. The CDR3 protein is CASSLAKPNTEAFF. CDR3 DNA sequence: TGTGCCAGCAGCTTAGCCAAGCCGAACACTGAAGCTTTCTTT.

The chain is built from TRBV18 and TRBJ2-7, with a tentative D call TRBD1 (5 bases). Germline assignment: CDR1 KGHSH and CDR2 LQKENI. The CDR3 sequence is 15 residues long. Trimming took off 1 base at V and 3 bases at J, with 13 bases between the two ends. This CDR3 is CASSPLVSDNYEQYF. The CDR3 nucleotides are TGTGCCAGCTCACCACTAGTTTCGGACAACTACGAGCAGTACTTC.

This clone was counted a single time. V usage is TRBV19 and J usage is TRBJ1-1, with 7 bases fitting TRBD1. CDR1 and CDR2 from the germline V gene are LNHDA and SQIVND (reference sequence). The CDR3 sequence is 14 residues long. V lost 7 bases, J lost 0 bases, and 5 bases stayed unmatched. This CDR3 reads CASKDRYMNTEAFF. Written as DNA, the CDR3 is TGTGCCAGTAAGGACAGGTACATGAACACTGAAGCTTTCTTT.

The chain employs TRBV29-1 and TRBJ2-5, with TRBD2 matching 7 bases. Germline V lookup: CDR1 SQVTM, CDR2 ANQGSEA. J lost 5 bases, V lost 6 bases, and 15 bases had no gene match. This CDR3 region has 15 residues. The CDR3 DNA follows: TGCAGCGTCCACCGCCCATACGGGGGGTCGGAGACCCAGTACTTC. Its protein is CSVHRPYGGSETQYF. Supplemented by reference TRBV29-1 and TRBJ2-5, the full variable domain reads SAVISQKPSRDICQRGTSLTIQCQVDSQVTMMFWYRQQPGQSLTLIATANQGSEATYESGFVIDKFPISRPNLTFSTLTVSNMSPEDSSIYLCSVHRPYGGSETQYFGPGTRLLVL.

The genes are TRBV30 and TRBJ1-2; unclear D gene. Deletions cut 1 base from V and 1 base from J, with 13 bases between. Germline lookup yields CDR1 GTSNPN and CDR2 SVGIG (reference sequence). This CDR3 has 15 residues. The CDR3 coding sequence is TGTGCCTGGAGTGCCCATATCGGGGTTAACTATGGCTACACCTTC. Its translation is CAWSAHIGVNYGYTF.

This clone was counted between two and nine times. This chain uses TRBV19 with TRBJ2-2; possibly TRBD1 for D (6 bases). The V end lost 0 bases, the J end lost 6 bases, and 14 bases lay between the germline ends. This CDR3 spans 16 amino acids. Germline V gene sequence: CDR1 LNHDA, CDR2 SQIVND (reference sequence). CDR3 DNA sequence: TGTGCCAGTAGTATAGATGGTCGTCCAGGGGCCGGGGAGCTGTTTTTT. Translation gives CASSIDGRPGAGELFF.

The V call is TRBV4-3, the J call TRBJ1-4, with TRBD1 identical over 8 bases. This CDR3 spans 16 amino acids. Germline CDR1 is LGHNA and CDR2 is YSLEER. V lost 1 base and J lost 7; bases outside the gene matches: 8. CDR3 in DNA: TGCGCCAGCAGCCAAGGGAACGGCCAGGGGGCTGAAAAACTGTTTTTT. It specifies CASSQGNGQGAEKLFF.

The rearrangement links TRBV7-9 to TRBJ2-2, with TRBD1 matching over 9 bases. The junction had 6 bases not matched to a gene; V was cut back by 5 bases and J by 5 bases. The germline V gene has CDR1 SEHNR and CDR2 FQNEAQ (reference sequence). CDR3 length: 15 amino acids. The CDR3 spells CASSKDRGWTGELFF. CDR3 DNA sequence: TGTGCCAGCAGCAAGGACAGGGGTTGGACCGGGGAGCTGTTTTTT. Using reference TRBV7-9 and TRBJ2-2 for the parts outside the CDR3, the full variable domain is DTGVSQNPRHKITKRGQNVTFRCDPISEHNRLYWYRQTLGQGPEFLTYFQNEAQLEKSRLLSDRFSAERPKGSFSTLEIQRTEQGDSAMYLCASSKDRGWTGELFFGEGSRLTVL.

This clone was seen a single time. The chain has TRBV7-3 and TRBJ2-2, with 7 bases lining up with TRBD1. J was trimmed by 2 bases and V by 5 bases; bases with no gene match: 2. In germline, CDR1 is SGHTA, CDR2 FQGTGA. The CDR3 is 14 residues long. For the CDR3, the DNA is TGTGCCAGCAGCCACAGGGGAAACACCGGGGAGCTGTTTTTT. Residues: CASSHRGNTGELFF.